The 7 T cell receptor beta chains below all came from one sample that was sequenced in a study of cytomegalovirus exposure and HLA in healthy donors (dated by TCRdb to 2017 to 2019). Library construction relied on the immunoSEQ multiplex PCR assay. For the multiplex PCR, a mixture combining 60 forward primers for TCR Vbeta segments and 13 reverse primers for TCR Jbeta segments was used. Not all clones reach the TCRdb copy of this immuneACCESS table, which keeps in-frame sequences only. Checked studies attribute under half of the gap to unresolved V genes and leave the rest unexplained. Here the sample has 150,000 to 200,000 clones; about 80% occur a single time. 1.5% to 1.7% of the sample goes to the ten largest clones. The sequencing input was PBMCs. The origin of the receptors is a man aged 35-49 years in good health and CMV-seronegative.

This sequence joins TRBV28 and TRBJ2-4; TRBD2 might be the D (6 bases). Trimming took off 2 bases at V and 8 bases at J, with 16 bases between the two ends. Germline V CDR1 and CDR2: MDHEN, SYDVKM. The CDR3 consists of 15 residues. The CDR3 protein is CASSLGDLAMDIQYF. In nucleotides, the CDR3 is TGTGCCAGCAGTTTAGGGGACTTGGCAATGGACATTCAGTACTTC. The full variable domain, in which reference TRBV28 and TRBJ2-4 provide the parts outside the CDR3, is DVKVTQSSRYLVKRTGEKVFLECVQDMDHENMFWYRQDPGLGLRLIYFSYDVKMKEKGDIPEGYSVSREKKERFSLILESASTNQTSMYLCASSLGDLAMDIQYFGAGTRLSVL.

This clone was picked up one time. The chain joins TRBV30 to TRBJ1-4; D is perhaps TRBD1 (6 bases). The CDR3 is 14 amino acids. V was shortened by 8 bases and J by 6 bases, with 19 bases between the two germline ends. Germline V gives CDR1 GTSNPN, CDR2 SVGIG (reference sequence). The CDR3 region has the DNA TGTGCCCGGGGAGGGGGAGGGCCAGATGAAAAACTGTTTTTT. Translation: CARGGGGPDEKLFF.

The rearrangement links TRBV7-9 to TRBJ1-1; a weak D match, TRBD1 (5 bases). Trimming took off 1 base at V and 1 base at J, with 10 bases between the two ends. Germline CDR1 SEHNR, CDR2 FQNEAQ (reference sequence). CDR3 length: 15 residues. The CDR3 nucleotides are TGTGCCAGCAGCTTAGGCACAGGCAAGAACACTGAAGCTTTCTTT. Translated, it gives CASSLGTGKNTEAFF.

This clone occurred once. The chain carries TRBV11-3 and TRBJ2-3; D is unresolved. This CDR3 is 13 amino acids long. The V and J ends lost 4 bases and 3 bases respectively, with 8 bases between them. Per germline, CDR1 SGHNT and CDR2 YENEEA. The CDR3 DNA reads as TGTGCCAGCAGCTATGGTGAGACAGATACGCAGTATTTT. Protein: CASSYGETDTQYF.

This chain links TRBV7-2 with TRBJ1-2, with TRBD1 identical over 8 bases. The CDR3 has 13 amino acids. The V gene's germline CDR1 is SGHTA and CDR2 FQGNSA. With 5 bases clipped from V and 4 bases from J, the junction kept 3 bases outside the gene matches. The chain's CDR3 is CASSPDRGYGYTF. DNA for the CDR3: TGTGCCAGCAGCCCCGACAGGGGCTATGGCTACACCTTC.

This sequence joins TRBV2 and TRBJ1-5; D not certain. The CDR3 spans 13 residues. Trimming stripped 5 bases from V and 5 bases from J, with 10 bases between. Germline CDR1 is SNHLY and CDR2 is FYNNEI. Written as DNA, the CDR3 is TGTGCCAGCAGTTCAGAAACCTATCAGCCCCAGCATTTT. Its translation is CASSSETYQPQHF.

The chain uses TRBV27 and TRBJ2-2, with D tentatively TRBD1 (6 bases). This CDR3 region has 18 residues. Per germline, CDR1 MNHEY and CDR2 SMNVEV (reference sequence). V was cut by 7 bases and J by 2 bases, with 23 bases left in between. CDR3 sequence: CASTRIKIQGANTGELFF. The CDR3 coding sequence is TGTGCCAGCACCCGAATCAAGATACAGGGCGCCAACACCGGGGAGCTGTTTTTT.